This TCR beta chain was observed in a study of blood T cell repertoires in COVID-19. Study as a whole: Samples of COVID-19 (acute and convalescent) were obtained from the United States, Italy and Spain. The analysed material was cDNA or gDNA that came from T cells, B-cell-depleted T cells, or PBMCs.

CDR1 LGHNT and CDR2 FRNRAP come from the germline V gene. This CDR3 is 11 amino acids long. V was shortened by 2 bases and J by 8 bases, with 6 bases between the two germline ends. The table came from immunoSEQ multiplex PCR; TCRdb's copy has only in-frame clones and leaves some out. The data show 150,000 to 200,000 clones, 80% to 90% seen once. The chain combines TRBV12-5 with TRBJ1-1; D may be TRBD1 (5 bases). Sequencing was done on a sample of peripheral blood. The source is a woman in her thirties or forties with COVID-19, enrolled during active disease. The CDR3 spells CASGLRTEAFF. DNA of the CDR3: TGTGCTAGTGGTTTGAGGACAGAAGCTTTCTTT.